This entry features one TCR beta chain sequence. This entry belongs to a study of cytomegalovirus exposure and HLA in healthy donors. The PCR contained 60 Vbeta and 13 Jbeta primers. Produced via immunoSEQ multiplex PCR; TCRdb's table is partial and in-frame only. The sample contains about 88,000 clones, about 69% of which appear only once. The sequencing input was PBMCs. The sequence derives from a woman in her late teens or twenties in good health and CMV-seropositive.

CDR3 in DNA: TGTGCCATCAGGGACCGGGACAGGGAAATCGGGGAGCTGTTTTTT. Its translation: CAIRDRDREIGELFF. The chain joins TRBV10-3 to TRBJ2-2, with 9 nucleotides matching TRBD1. The CDR3 runs to 15 residues. CDR1 ENHRY and CDR2 SYGVKD come from the germline V gene. V gave up 6 bases and J gave up 7 bases; unmatched junction bases: 9.